This T cell receptor beta chain was captured by sequencing in a study of shared clonotypes between healthy human individuals. There are 17 residues in the CDR3. Germline V gene data show CDR1 as SEHNR and CDR2 as FQNEAQ (reference sequence). V gave up 5 bases and J gave up 0 bases; unmatched junction bases: 6. Measured with immunoSEQ multiplex PCR; TCRdb has only the in-frame clones, and not every one. The sample lists 530,000 or so clones, approximately 79% occurring once. Sequences were obtained from PBMCs. The chain couples TRBV7-9 to TRBJ2-1, with 11 bases lining up with TRBD2. The clonotype was recovered from a woman aged 35 to 49 in good health. Some clones in this sample may be carry-over from other donors' samples. CDR3 region: CASSPRLAGPSYNEQFF. For the CDR3, the DNA is TGTGCCAGCAGCCCCCGACTAGCGGGACCCTCCTACAATGAGCAGTTCTTC.